This TCR beta chain was profiled in a study of control samples from healthy donors and cancer patients. The assay was immunoSEQ multiplex PCR, and TCRdb's table has in-frame clones only and misses some. The sample has around 70,000 clones, 94% seen once. The V end lost 1 base, the J end lost 1 base, and 13 bases lay between the germline ends. The CDR3 is 15 residues long. In germline, CDR1 is GTSNPN, CDR2 SVGIG (reference sequence). This clone came up once. The sequence was collected from a woman aged 30 to 39 in good health. The V and J genes are TRBV30 and TRBJ1-2, with a weak D call TRBD1 (6 bases). Sequenced material: blood. CDR3 in amino acids: CAWSDYRALNYGYTF. CDR3 coding DNA: TGTGCCTGGAGTGATTACAGGGCTCTTAACTATGGCTACACCTTC.